Following are 24 T cell receptor beta chains from one sample sequenced in a study of metastatic and nonmetastatic thyroid tumors. TCRdb ran MiXCR on the PCR reads. This sample has about 38,000 clones, with approximately 51% found just once. Every patient was untreated before thyroid surgery. The sequencing input was tumor tissue. All receptors come from a male donor with papillary thyroid cancer or a benign thyroid nodule (not recorded which). Some clones in this sample may be carry-over from other donors' samples.

The rearrangement uses TRBV4-2 and TRBJ2-1; no firm D call. With 1 base removed from V and 3 bases from J, the gap between germline ends came to 13 bases. Germline loops: CDR1 LGHNA, CDR2 YNFKEQ. The CDR3 contains 16 residues. The CDR3 region has the DNA TGTGCCAGCAGCCAAGCAGAGAGGAAAGTCTACAATGAGCAGTTCTTC. Its translation: CASSQAERKVYNEQFF.

The genes are TRBV7-2 and TRBJ2-7; 12 bases match TRBD2. V dropped 10 bases and J dropped 2; count of bases not matched to a gene: 3. Germline V gene lookup returns CDR1 SGHTA and CDR2 FQGNSA. The CDR3 loop spans 13 amino acids. This CDR3 is CAIRLAGAYEQYF. CDR3 sequence (DNA): TGTGCCATTAGACTAGCGGGAGCCTACGAGCAGTACTTC.

The V gene is TRBV9, the J gene TRBJ2-1, with 9 bases aligning to TRBD2. There are 16 residues in the CDR3. Per the germline V gene, CDR1 is SGDLS and CDR2 is YYNGEE. Trimming cost V 6 bases and J 4 bases; bases outside gene matches: 11. In DNA, the CDR3 is TGTGCCAGCACTGGGGCGGGAGGGCCTTGGTACAATGAGCAGTTCTTC. This encodes CASTGAGGPWYNEQFF.

With regard to this clone: The identical CDR3 is also encoded by other nucleotide sequences in the sample. The CDR3 loop reads CASSPSETQYF. CDR3 nucleotide sequence: TGTGCCAGCAGTCCTTCTGAGACCCAGTACTTC. V gene TRBV12-3 or TRBV12-4 combines with J gene TRBJ2-5; no reliable D call. V was cut by 5 bases and J by 5 bases, with 6 bases left in between. The CDR3 sequence is 11 residues long.

This clone is labeled as large. This chain links TRBV20-1 with TRBJ1-4; 7 bases match TRBD1. Germline V gives CDR1 DFQATT, CDR2 SNEGSKA (reference sequence). This CDR3 is built from 15 residues. The ends lost 0 bases at V and 4 bases at J; junction bases unmatched: 5. For the CDR3, the DNA is TGCAGTGCTAGAGATGGTGGGACAGTTAATGAAAAACTGTTTTTT. It codes for CSARDGGTVNEKLFF.

This clone has only a few counts. The chain carries TRBV6-2 or TRBV6-3 and TRBJ2-1; 7 bases are shared with TRBD2. Per germline, CDR1 MNHEY and CDR2 SVGEGT. This CDR3 spans 12 amino acids. The ends lost 6 bases at V and 9 bases at J; junction bases unmatched: 5. CDR3 amino acids: CASSPLAVEQFF. The CDR3 bases are TGTGCCAGCAGCCCCCTAGCGGTTGAGCAGTTCTTC.

The chain recombines TRBV11-3 with TRBJ2-5; D is uncertain. Trimming removed 6 bases from V and 5 bases from J, with 13 bases in between. The germline gives CDR1 SGHNT, CDR2 YENEEA. This CDR3 has 13 amino acids. The CDR3 is CASRGQERETQYF. CDR3 coding DNA: TGTGCCAGCAGGGGCCAAGAAAGGGAGACCCAGTACTTC.

This clone is deemed medium-sized. The J gene is TRBJ2-5, the V gene TRBV28, with TRBD1 as a possible D gene (6 bases). CDR3 length: 19 amino acids. Germline V gives CDR1 MDHEN, CDR2 SYDVKM. V was clipped by 3 bases and J by 0 bases, with 23 bases between them. CDR3 sequence: CASSFPTFTGNTYQETQYF. Here the CDR3 DNA reads TGTGCCAGCAGTTTCCCCACCTTTACAGGGAATACATACCAAGAGACCCAGTACTTC.

This clone was counted a few times. The chain couples TRBV6-2 or TRBV6-3 to TRBJ2-7; D is uncertain. This CDR3 comprises 13 residues. Trimming removed 5 bases at V and 0 bases at J, with 8 bases between. Germline CDR1 MNHEY, CDR2 SVGEGT. In DNA, the CDR3 is TGTGCCAGCAGTAGGTGGGGCTCCTACGAGCAGTACGTC. It yields the protein CASSRWGSYEQYV.

This clone showed up just a few times. V gene TRBV6-1 combines with J gene TRBJ2-4; 7 nucleotides agree with TRBD2. Germline V gene lookup returns CDR1 MNHNS and CDR2 SASEGT. The CDR3 runs to 16 residues. V dropped 5 bases and J dropped 0; count of bases not matched to a gene: 7. CDR3 sequence (DNA): TGTGCCAGCAGTAGGGGAGCTAGCGGAGCCAAAAACATTCAGTACTTC. It yields the protein CASSRGASGAKNIQYF.

A few counts support this clone. The chain has TRBV28 and TRBJ2-7; D could derive from TRBD1 or TRBD2 (5 bases each). The CDR3 is 13 residues long. The germline V and J ends were trimmed by 6 bases and 0 bases, with 9 bases remaining between them. The germline gives CDR1 MDHEN, CDR2 SYDVKM. The CDR3 reads CASSGTGSYEQYF. The CDR3 DNA sequence: TGTGCCAGCAGCGGGACGGGCTCCTACGAGCAGTACTTC. Drawing the rest from reference TRBV28 and TRBJ2-7, the complete variable domain is DVKVTQSSRYLVKRTGEKVFLECVQDMDHENMFWYRQDPGLGLRLIYFSYDVKMKEKGDIPEGYSVSREKKERFSLILESASTNQTSMYLCASSGTGSYEQYFGPGTRLTVT.

This clone has only a few counts. J is TRBJ1-1 and V is TRBV6-1; 8 bases agree with TRBD1. Germline CDR1 is MNHNS and CDR2 is SASEGT. The CDR3 covers 15 residues. V dropped 5 bases and J dropped 6; count of bases not matched to a gene: 11. The CDR3 DNA sequence: TGTGCCAGCAGTCCACGGACAGGGAATATTGCTGAAGCTTTCTTT. Protein product: CASSPRTGNIAEAFF.

This chain uses TRBV12-3 or TRBV12-4 with TRBJ2-5; 7 bases fit TRBD1. The J segment lost 3 bases and the V segment lost 6 bases, leaving 7 bases of the junction unmatched. This CDR3 contains 14 residues. CDR3 protein: CASSGTEGKETQYF. The CDR3 nucleotides read TGTGCCAGCAGCGGGACAGAGGGAAAAGAGACCCAGTACTTC.

This chain uses TRBV12-3 or TRBV12-4 with TRBJ2-5, with D perhaps TRBD1 or TRBD2 (6 bases each). This CDR3 spans 14 amino acids. Trimming left V 2 bases short and J 3 bases short, with 10 bases between. This chain's CDR3 is CASSLWGDKETQYF. In DNA form, the CDR3 reads TGTGCCAGCAGTTTATGGGGGGACAAAGAGACCCAGTACTTC.

This clone was picked up a small number of times. V gene TRBV6-5 combines with J gene TRBJ1-1; D uncertain. V was shortened by 0 bases and J by 0 bases, with 8 bases between the two germline ends. CDR1 MNHEY and CDR2 SVGAGI come from the germline V gene. CDR3 length equals 15 residues. The CDR3 loop reads CASSYSAGMNTEAFF. CDR3 sequence (DNA): TGTGCCAGCAGTTACTCCGCGGGGATGAACACTGAAGCTTTCTTT.

CDR3 sequence reads: CASSLAQGHEQYF. The CDR3 nucleotides read TGTGCCAGCAGCTTAGCACAGGGCCACGAGCAGTACTTC. V and J are TRBV7-8 and TRBJ2-7, with D possibly matching TRBD1 (6 bases). The CDR3 loop spans 13 amino acids. The V end was cut by 0 bases, the J end by 5 bases, with 8 bases between. Germline V gives CDR1 SGHVS, CDR2 FQNEAQ. The full variable domain, completed using reference TRBV7-8 and TRBJ2-7, is GAGVSQSPRYKVAKRGQDVALRCDPISGHVSLFWYQQALGQGPEFLTYFQNEAQLDKSGLPSDRFFAERPEGSVSTLKIQRTQQEDSAVYLCASSLAQGHEQYFGPGTRLTVT.

The CDR3 coding sequence is TGTGCCCAGGGGAACTATGGCTACACCTTC. Its protein is CAQGNYGYTF. The chain carries TRBV30 and TRBJ1-2; TRBD1 might be the D (6 bases). Per the germline V gene, CDR1 is GTSNPN and CDR2 is SVGIG (reference sequence). Trimming took off 8 bases at V and 2 bases at J, with 6 bases between the two ends. The CDR3 spans 10 residues.

The DNA of the CDR3 is TGTGCCAGCAGGCGAGGGGGGATGGATGGCTACACCTTC. It codes for CASRRGGMDGYTF. The chain has TRBV6-2 or TRBV6-3 and TRBJ1-2; tentatively, D is TRBD1 (6 bases). The CDR3 covers 13 residues. Trimming shortened V by 6 bases and J by 6 bases, and 14 bases separated the two germline ends. CDR1 is MNHEY and CDR2 is SVGEGT in the germline V gene.

Only one count was recorded for this clone. This chain joins TRBV30 and TRBJ1-6; D not resolved. Per germline, CDR1 GTSNPN and CDR2 SVGIG (reference sequence). V lost 0 bases and J 16 bases, leaving 13 bases between the germline ends. CDR3 length equals 12 residues. CDR3: CAWSVKAASLHF. DNA for the CDR3: TGTGCCTGGAGTGTAAAGGCAGCTAGTCTCCACTTT.

V gene TRBV5-1 combines with J gene TRBJ1-2, with a weak D call TRBD1 (5 bases). V dropped 9 bases and J dropped 1 base, with 16 bases sitting between them. Germline CDR1 SGHRS, CDR2 YFSETQ. The CDR3 consists of 14 residues. CDR3 coding DNA: TGCGCCACCACTGACCTCGGGGGTAACTATGGCTACACCTTC. Translation gives CATTDLGGNYGYTF.

This clone ranks as medium-sized (0.01 to 0.1%). The chain couples TRBV6-1 to TRBJ2-3, with 12 bases aligning to TRBD2. The CDR3 is 15 residues long. Germline V gives CDR1 MNHNS, CDR2 SASEGT. V trimming: 4 bases; J trimming: 1 base; junction bases outside the gene matches: 0. The CDR3 is CASSGLAGGTDTQYF. CDR3 nucleotides: TGTGCCAGCAGTGGACTAGCGGGAGGCACAGATACGCAGTATTTT.

This chain joins TRBV3-1 and TRBJ2-7, with 7 bases matching TRBD1. The germline V gene encodes CDR1 LGHDT and CDR2 YNNKEL (reference sequence). This CDR3 has 14 residues. J gave up 1 base and V 8 bases, and 8 bases lay outside the gene matches. CDR3 sequence reads: CASGKRGRSYEQYF. The CDR3 DNA reads as TGTGCCAGCGGGAAGAGGGGGCGATCCTACGAGCAGTACTTC.

V gene TRBV11-3 combines with J gene TRBJ1-1, with 7 bases matching TRBD1. J gave up 4 bases and V 5 bases, and 4 bases lay outside the gene matches. The CDR3 spans 13 residues. Germline lookup yields CDR1 SGHNT and CDR2 YENEEA. CDR3 amino acids: CASSLRQGTEAFF. The CDR3 nucleotides are TGTGCCAGCAGCCTACGACAGGGCACTGAAGCTTTCTTT.

J is TRBJ1-2 and V is TRBV5-1; D is perhaps TRBD1 (5 bases). The CDR3 sequence is 17 residues long. Germline assignment: CDR1 SGHRS and CDR2 YFSETQ. The V gene lost 1 base and the J gene lost 4 bases, with 20 bases spanning the gap. The CDR3 region is CASSLTEGSRIGYGYTF. The CDR3 bases are TGCGCCAGCAGCTTGACGGAGGGGTCCCGCATAGGCTATGGCTACACCTTC.